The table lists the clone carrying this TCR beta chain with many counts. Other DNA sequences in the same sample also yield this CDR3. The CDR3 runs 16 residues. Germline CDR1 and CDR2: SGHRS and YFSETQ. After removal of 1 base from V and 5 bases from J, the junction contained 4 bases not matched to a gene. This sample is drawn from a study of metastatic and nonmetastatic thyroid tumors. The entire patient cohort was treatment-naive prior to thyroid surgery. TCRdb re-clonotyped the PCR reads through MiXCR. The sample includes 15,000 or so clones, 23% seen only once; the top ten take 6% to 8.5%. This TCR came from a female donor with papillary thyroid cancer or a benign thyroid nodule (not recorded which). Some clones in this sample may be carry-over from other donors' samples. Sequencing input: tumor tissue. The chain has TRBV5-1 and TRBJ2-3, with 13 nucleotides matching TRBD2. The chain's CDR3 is CASSLTSGRAGDTQYF. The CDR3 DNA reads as TGCGCCAGCAGCTTGACTAGCGGGAGGGCGGGAGATACGCAGTATTTT.